The clone carrying this TCR beta chain was found once. The data are from a study of cytomegalovirus exposure and HLA in healthy donors. Vbeta (60) and Jbeta (13) primers were used in the PCR. Clones were read by immunoSEQ multiplex PCR, and TCRdb kept only the in-frame ones, dropping some. The sample has roughly 200,000 clones, 75% to 85% seen once. Trimming took off 2 bases at V and 2 bases at J, with 10 bases between the two ends. Germline lookup yields CDR1 SGHNT and CDR2 YENEEA. The CDR3 runs to 15 residues. The sequenced sample was PBMCs. The TCR sequence derives from a woman aged 30 to 39 in good health and CMV-seropositive. The chain has TRBV11-3 and TRBJ1-3; D is undetermined. The chain's CDR3 is CASSLHSNAGNTIYF. The CDR3 region has the DNA TGTGCCAGCAGCTTACACAGCAACGCTGGAAACACCATATATTTT.